Sequencing of this TCR beta chain was carried out in a study of blood T cells in healthy people across ages. Looking at the study overall: Per two T cells, template switching captured roughly one barcoded beta molecule.

Study results and limitations: Per million T cells, TCR beta diversity dropped roughly linearly as age increased. Investigators treated diversity estimates from one million T cells as underestimates.

Sample-barcoded 5' priming and a J-beta primer mix drove a second PCR of roughly 7 to 11 cycles. TCRdb re-called the 5' RACE reads through MiXCR, storing one row per CDR3 protein. The data hold roughly 1,500,000 distinct CDR3 sequences, with 30% to 35% observed a single time. Worth noting for this clonotype: As yet, its antigen is unknown.

This sequence originates from a woman in her 30s in good health. The source material was blood.

The CDR3 here is CATSDSQLRDDGTQYF. CDR3 bases: TGTGCCACCAGTGATTCACAGTTAAGGGATGACGGGACCCAGTACTTC. The chain is built from TRBV24-1 and TRBJ2-7; D gene uncertain. The better agreement between TRBJ2-5 and the DNA end casts doubt on the J call. The CDR3 length is 16 residues. Germline CDR1 is KGHDR and CDR2 is SFDVKD.